What follows describes a single TCR beta chain. V shed 4 bases and J 3 bases; nucleotides not matched to a gene: 4. The V gene's germline CDR1 is SGHRS and CDR2 YFSETQ. This CDR3 has 15 residues. TCRdb's table, derived via immunoSEQ multiplex PCR, lists solely in-frame clones and lacks some. The table has under 50,000 clones, approximately 80% seen once. The entry originates in a study of blood T cell repertoires in COVID-19. Sequenced material: peripheral blood. The chain combines TRBV5-1 with TRBJ2-1; TRBD1 matches 10 bases. The origin of this receptor is a human donor with active or convalescent COVID-19. The donor label of this sample is uncertain. The CDR3 DNA reads as TGCGCCAGCAGCGAGACAGGGGGCTTCTACAATGAGCAGTTCTTC. It codes for CASSETGGFYNEQFF.